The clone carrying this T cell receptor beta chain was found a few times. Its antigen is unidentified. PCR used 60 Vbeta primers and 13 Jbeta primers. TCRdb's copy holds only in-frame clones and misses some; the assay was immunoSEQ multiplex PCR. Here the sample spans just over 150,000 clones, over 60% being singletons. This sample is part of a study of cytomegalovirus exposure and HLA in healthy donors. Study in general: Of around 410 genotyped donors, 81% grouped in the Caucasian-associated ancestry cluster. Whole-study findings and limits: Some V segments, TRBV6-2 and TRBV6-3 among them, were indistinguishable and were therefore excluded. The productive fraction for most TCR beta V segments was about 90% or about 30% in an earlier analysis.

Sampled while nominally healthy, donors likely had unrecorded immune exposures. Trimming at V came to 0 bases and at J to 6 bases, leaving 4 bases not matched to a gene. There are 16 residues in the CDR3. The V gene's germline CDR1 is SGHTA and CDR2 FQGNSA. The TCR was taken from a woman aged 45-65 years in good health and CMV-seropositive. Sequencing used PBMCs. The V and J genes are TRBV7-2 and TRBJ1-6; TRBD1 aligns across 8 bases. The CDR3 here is CASSLALTGVNSPLHF. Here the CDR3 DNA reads TGTGCCAGCAGCTTAGCGTTGACAGGGGTTAATTCACCCCTCCACTTT.